The clone carrying this T cell receptor beta chain was seen a handful of times. The primer mix had 60 Vbeta and 13 Jbeta primers. Only in-frame clones appear in the TCRdb table, and some are missing; sequencing was by immunoSEQ multiplex PCR. Of 110,000 to 150,000 clones listed, about four fifths are singletons. This record comes from a study of cytomegalovirus exposure and HLA in healthy donors. The CDR3 totals 15 residues. Losses at the gene ends were 5 bases for V and 4 bases for J; bases not matched to a gene: 8. Germline V gives CDR1 MDHEN, CDR2 SYDVKM. The gene calls are TRBV28 and TRBJ1-2, with 9 bases that match TRBD1. The TCR was taken from a man younger than 30 in good health and CMV-seropositive. Sequencing was carried out using PBMCs. CDR3: CASSLTGTGTYGYTF. CDR3 nucleotide sequence: TGTGCCAGCAGTCTGACCGGGACAGGGACCTATGGCTACACCTTC.